This T cell receptor (beta chain) was identified in a study of shared clonotypes between healthy human individuals. Turning to the study itself: Those who served as donors were a couple of women and a few men between the ages of 18 and 49. Study findings and constraints: It was observed that 5% to 6.5% of naive CD4 clonotypes were shared across a handful of donors.

The study ran the assay at deep level. Some clones are missing from TCRdb's copy, which holds only in-frame ones; the method was immunoSEQ multiplex PCR. The data show some 2.4 million clones, 93% seen once. Among the donors, all were Caucasian adults who lived in Nashville, Tennessee. Turning to this clone: Its antigen is unknown.

Deletions cut 0 bases from V and 11 bases from J, with 17 bases between. This CDR3 contains 14 residues. Germline CDR1 is SGHDT and CDR2 is YYEEEE. Sequenced: naive CD4+ T cells from PBMCs. Indicated subset: CD45RA+ positively selected. The chain carries TRBV5-6 and TRBJ1-1, with D perhaps matching TRBD1 (6 bases). This TCR was sampled from a man between 18 and 35 years old in good health. Some clones in this sample may be carry-over from other donors' samples. The CDR3 loop is CASSLVDRPEGAFF. CDR3 nucleotides: TGTGCCAGCAGCTTGGTTGACAGGCCCGAGGGGGCTTTCTTT.